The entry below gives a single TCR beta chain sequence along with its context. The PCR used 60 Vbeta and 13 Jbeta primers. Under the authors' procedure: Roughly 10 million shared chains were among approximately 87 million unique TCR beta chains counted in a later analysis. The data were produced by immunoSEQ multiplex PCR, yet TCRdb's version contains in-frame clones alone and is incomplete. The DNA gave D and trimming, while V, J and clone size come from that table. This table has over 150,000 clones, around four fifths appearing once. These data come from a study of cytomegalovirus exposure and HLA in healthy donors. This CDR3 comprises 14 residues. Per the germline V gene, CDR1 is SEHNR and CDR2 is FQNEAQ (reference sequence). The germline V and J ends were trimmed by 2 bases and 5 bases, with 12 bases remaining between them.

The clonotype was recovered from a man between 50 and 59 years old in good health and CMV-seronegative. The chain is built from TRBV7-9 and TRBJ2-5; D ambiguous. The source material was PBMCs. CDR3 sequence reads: CASSLHHAVETQYF. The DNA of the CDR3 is TGTGCCAGCAGCTTACATCACGCGGTCGAGACCCAGTACTTC.